Below are 29 T cell receptor beta chains sequenced from a single sample in a study of monozygotic twins with inflammatory bowel disease (dated by TCRdb to about 2019). The library relied on 5' RACE. Sequencing took place on an Illumina HiSeq 2500. TCRdb reanalyzed the reads, keeping one entry per CDR3 protein sequence and omitting DNA. In this sample's table one finds around 100,000 distinct CDR3 sequences. In total, the top ten clones hold 1.5% to 2% of the sample. The sample taken for sequencing was blood. Receptor source: a human donor with ulcerative colitis or Crohn's disease, or a healthy co-twin of an affected twin (not recorded which).

V usage is TRBV7-2 and J usage is TRBJ1-2. Per germline, CDR1 SGHTA and CDR2 FQGNSA. CDR3 length: 11 residues. The CDR3: CASRPSYGYTF.

The chain couples TRBV7-8 to TRBJ1-1. Germline V gene lookup returns CDR1 SGHVS and CDR2 FQNEAQ. This CDR3 is built from 14 residues. CDR3 region: CASSVRTGTTEAFF.

The chain is built from TRBV5-1 and TRBJ1-2; TCRdb names TRBD1, which stays unverified in the absence of DNA. The CDR3 totals 15 residues. Germline lookup yields CDR1 SGHRS and CDR2 YFSETQ. CDR3 sequence: CASSLVSPGNYGYTF.

The CDR3 protein is CASKNRGDTQYF. V gene TRBV6-5 combines with J gene TRBJ2-3; no DNA is available, so the TRBD1 call from TCRdb remains unchecked. There are 12 residues in the CDR3. Germline V gene sequence: CDR1 MNHEY, CDR2 SVGAGI.

The J gene is TRBJ2-7, the V gene TRBV19; TCRdb calls TRBD1, which cannot be checked without DNA. The CDR3 has 15 amino acids. CDR1 and CDR2 from the germline V gene are LNHDA and SQIVND (reference sequence). The CDR3 region is CASSTSGTGMSEQYF.

The chain is built from TRBV27 and TRBJ2-7; with no DNA, the TCRdb D assignment of TRBD2 cannot be verified. This CDR3 spans 14 amino acids. CDR1 is MNHEY and CDR2 is SMNVEV in the germline V gene (reference sequence). This chain's CDR3 is CASSFQGPVYEQYF.

The chain links TRBV4-3 to TRBJ1-1; with no DNA, the TCRdb D assignment of TRBD1 cannot be verified. This CDR3 has 14 amino acids. Germline V lookup: CDR1 LGHNA, CDR2 YSLEER. CDR3 in amino acids: CASSQGTVNTEAFF.

The chain joins TRBV7-2 to TRBJ1-5. The CDR3 is 14 amino acids. Germline CDR1 and CDR2: SGHTA and FQGNSA. The CDR3 spells CASSVDVSNQPQHF.

The V call is TRBV6-1, the J call TRBJ2-4. The CDR3 contains 17 residues. CDR1 is MNHNS and CDR2 is SASEGT in the germline V gene. This CDR3 is CASSEVRQKLAKNIQYF.

This rearrangement joins TRBV12-3 or TRBV12-4 to TRBJ2-2; the D call of TRBD2 rests on TCRdb alone, since no DNA is present to check it. The CDR3 has 15 amino acids. CDR3 residues: CASSSRAGGTGELFF.

The rearrangement joins TRBV5-6 to TRBJ2-1; TCRdb's D call of TRBD1 is untestable without DNA. CDR3 length equals 13 residues. The germline V gene has CDR1 SGHDT and CDR2 YYEEEE. CDR3 amino acids: CASSLGHYNEQFF. Supplemented by reference TRBV5-6 and TRBJ2-1, the full variable domain reads DAGVTQSPTHLIKTRGQQVTLRCSPKSGHDTVSWYQQALGQGPQFIFQYYEEEERQRGNFPDRFSGHQFPNYSSELNVNALLLGDSALYLCASSLGHYNEQFFGPGTRLTVL.

The chain links TRBV4-1 to TRBJ1-1; TCRdb selects TRBD1, and the lack of DNA leaves this call unchecked. The CDR3 length is 15 residues. Germline-derived CDR1 and CDR2 are MGHRA and YSYEKL. The CDR3: CASSATTGSGTEAFF.

The chain carries TRBV6-2 or TRBV6-3 and TRBJ2-7. This CDR3 is 13 amino acids long. CDR1 is MNHEY and CDR2 is SVGEGT in the germline V gene. The CDR3 loop reads CASSSRNSYEQYF.

The gene calls are TRBV30 and TRBJ2-1. Germline V lookup: CDR1 GTSNPN, CDR2 SVGIG (reference sequence). The CDR3 has 11 amino acids. CDR3 sequence: CAWSPYNEQFF.

The chain carries TRBV7-9 and TRBJ2-7; the D call from TCRdb, TRBD2, cannot be confirmed without DNA. This CDR3 comprises 12 residues. Looked up from germline, CDR1 is SEHNR and CDR2 is FQNEAQ (reference sequence). The CDR3 is CASSFFSVEQYF.

This chain links TRBV12-3 or TRBV12-4 with TRBJ2-3; the D call from TCRdb, TRBD2, cannot be confirmed without DNA. This CDR3 has 16 amino acids. The CDR3 region is CASSGDVGGLADTQYF.

The chain is built from TRBV20-1 and TRBJ2-3; TCRdb gives TRBD1 as the D gene, but with no DNA this cannot be confirmed. Germline V lookup: CDR1 DFQATT, CDR2 SNEGSKA (reference sequence). The CDR3 covers 12 residues. CDR3 amino acids: CSATRQLDTQYF.

The chain carries TRBV5-1 and TRBJ2-7. The CDR3 has 19 residues. Per germline, CDR1 SGHRS and CDR2 YFSETQ. The chain's CDR3 is CASSLAMRPTDFIGYEQYF.

The chain couples TRBV9 to TRBJ2-7; TCRdb's D call of TRBD2 is untestable without DNA. CDR1 is SGDLS, CDR2 YYNGEE, per germline. This CDR3 is 15 amino acids long. CDR3 residues: CASSVGLAGTYEQYF.

The CDR3: CASSLRVSGELFF. The chain joins TRBV3-1 to TRBJ2-2. Looked up from germline, CDR1 is LGHDT and CDR2 is YNNKEL (reference sequence). This CDR3 has 13 amino acids.

The chain joins TRBV4-3 to TRBJ2-3; TCRdb's D call of TRBD2 is untestable without DNA. The CDR3 runs to 15 residues. Looked up from germline, CDR1 is LGHNA and CDR2 is YSLEER. CDR3 loop: CASSQETSSTDTQYF.

This chain links TRBV12-3 or TRBV12-4 with TRBJ2-3; TCRdb names TRBD1, which stays unverified in the absence of DNA. The CDR3 runs to 16 residues. CDR3: CASRPFRTGAKNTQYF.

The gene calls are TRBV7-8 and TRBJ2-5; lacking DNA, the TRBD1 call made by TCRdb goes unchecked. The CDR3 extends over 14 amino acids. CDR1 and CDR2 from the germline V gene are SGHVS and FQNEAQ. The CDR3 spells CASSLVLGGETQYF.

This chain joins TRBV4-3 and TRBJ2-2. The CDR3 has 15 amino acids. Germline V gene lookup returns CDR1 LGHNA and CDR2 YSLEER. The CDR3 loop reads CASSPSEVSGGELFF.

The chain has TRBV7-9 and TRBJ1-2; TCRdb reports TRBD1, a call that lacks DNA to check it against. CDR3 length: 13 residues. The germline gives CDR1 SEHNR, CDR2 FQNEAQ (reference sequence). The CDR3 protein is CASSFPGGSGYTF.

The chain recombines TRBV7-6 with TRBJ1-2; the D call of TRBD1 rests on TCRdb alone, since no DNA is present to check it. The CDR3 runs 16 residues. Looked up from germline, CDR1 is SGHVS and CDR2 is FNYEAQ. This chain's CDR3 is CASSLVSSRGHYGYTF.

The CDR3 spells CASSQTGEDTEAFF. The chain carries TRBV18 and TRBJ1-1; no DNA is available, so the TRBD1 call from TCRdb remains unchecked. Germline CDR1 is KGHSH and CDR2 is LQKENI. CDR3 length: 14 residues. Based on the CDR3 plus reference TRBV18 and TRBJ1-1, the full variable domain is NAGVMQNPRHLVRRRGQEARLRCSPMKGHSHVYWYRQLPEEGLKFMVYLQKENIIDESGMPKERFSAEFPKEGPSILRIQQVVRGDSAAYFCASSQTGEDTEAFFGQGTRLTVV.

This chain uses TRBV18 with TRBJ2-7. This CDR3 region has 14 residues. Germline loops: CDR1 KGHSH, CDR2 LQKENI. The CDR3 spells CASSPPEGGYEQYF. Drawing the rest from reference TRBV18 and TRBJ2-7, the complete variable domain is NAGVMQNPRHLVRRRGQEARLRCSPMKGHSHVYWYRQLPEEGLKFMVYLQKENIIDESGMPKERFSAEFPKEGPSILRIQQVVRGDSAAYFCASSPPEGGYEQYFGPGTRLTVT.

V usage is TRBV7-3 and J usage is TRBJ1-3; TCRdb's D gene call, TRBD1, goes unchecked for lack of DNA. CDR1 is SGHTA, CDR2 FQGTGA, per germline. There are 18 residues in the CDR3. The CDR3: CASSLFRTVVFSGNTIYF. The complete variable domain, with remaining parts taken from reference TRBV7-3 and TRBJ1-3, reads GAGVSQTPSNKVTEKGKYVELRCDPISGHTALYWYRQSLGQGPEFLIYFQGTGAADDSGLPNDRFFAVRPEGSVSTLKIQRTERGDSAVYLCASSLFRTVVFSGNTIYFGEGSWLTVV.